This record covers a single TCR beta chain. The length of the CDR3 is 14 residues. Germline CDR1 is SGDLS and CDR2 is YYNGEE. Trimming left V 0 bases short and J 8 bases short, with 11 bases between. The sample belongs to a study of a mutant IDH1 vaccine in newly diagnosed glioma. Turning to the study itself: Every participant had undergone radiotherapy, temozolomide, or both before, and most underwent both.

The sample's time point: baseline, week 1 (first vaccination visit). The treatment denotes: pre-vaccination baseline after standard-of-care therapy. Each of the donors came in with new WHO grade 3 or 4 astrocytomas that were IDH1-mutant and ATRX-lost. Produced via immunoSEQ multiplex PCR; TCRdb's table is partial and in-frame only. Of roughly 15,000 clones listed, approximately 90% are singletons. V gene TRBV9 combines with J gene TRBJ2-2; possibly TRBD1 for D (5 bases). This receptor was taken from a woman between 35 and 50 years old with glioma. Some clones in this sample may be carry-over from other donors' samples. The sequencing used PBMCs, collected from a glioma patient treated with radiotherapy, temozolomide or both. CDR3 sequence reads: CASSVEQVGGELFF. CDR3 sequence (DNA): TGTGCCAGCAGCGTAGAACAGGTGGGGGGGGAGCTGTTTTTT. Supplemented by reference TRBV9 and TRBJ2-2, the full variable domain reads DSGVTQTPKHLITATGQRVTLRCSPRSGDLSVYWYQQSLDQGLQFLIQYYNGEERAKGNILERFSAQQFPDLHSELNLSSLELGDSALYFCASSVEQVGGELFFGEGSRLTVL.